This T cell receptor beta chain appears in the sequencing data of a study of blood T cell repertoires in COVID-19. Study background: From T cells, B-cell-depleted T cells, or PBMCs came the material, which was cDNA or gDNA.

Measured with immunoSEQ multiplex PCR; TCRdb has only the in-frame clones, and not every one. The repertoire holds about 92,000 clones, with around three quarters as singletons. CDR3 length equals 13 residues. The V end was cut by 1 base, the J end by 0 bases, with 3 bases between. This rearrangement joins TRBV12-3 or TRBV12-4 to TRBJ1-1; D is uncertain. Sequenced: peripheral blood. This TCR derives from a man aged 50 to 59 who had recovered from COVID-19. DNA of the CDR3: TGTGCCAGCAGTTTAGTTATGAACACTGAAGCTTTCTTT. Its protein is CASSLVMNTEAFF.